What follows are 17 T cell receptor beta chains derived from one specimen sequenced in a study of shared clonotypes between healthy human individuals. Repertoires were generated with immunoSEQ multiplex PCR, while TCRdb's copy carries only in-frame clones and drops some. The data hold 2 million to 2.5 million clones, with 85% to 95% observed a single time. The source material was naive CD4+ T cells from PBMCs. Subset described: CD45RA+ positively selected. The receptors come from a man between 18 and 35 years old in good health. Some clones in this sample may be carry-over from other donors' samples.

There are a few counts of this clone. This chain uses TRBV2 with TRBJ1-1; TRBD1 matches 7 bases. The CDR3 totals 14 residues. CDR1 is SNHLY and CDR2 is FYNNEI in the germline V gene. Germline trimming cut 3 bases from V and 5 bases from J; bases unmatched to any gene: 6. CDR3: CASSEGQPGTEAFF. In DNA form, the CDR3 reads TGTGCCAGCAGTGAGGGACAGCCGGGGACTGAAGCTTTCTTT.

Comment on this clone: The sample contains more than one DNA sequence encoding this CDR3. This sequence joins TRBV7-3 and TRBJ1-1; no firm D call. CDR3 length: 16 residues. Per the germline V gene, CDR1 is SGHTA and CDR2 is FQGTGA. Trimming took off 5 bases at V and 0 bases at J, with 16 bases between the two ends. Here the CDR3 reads CASSLSGGSMNTEAFF. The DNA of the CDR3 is TGTGCCAGCAGCCTCAGCGGAGGAAGCATGAACACTGAAGCTTTCTTT.

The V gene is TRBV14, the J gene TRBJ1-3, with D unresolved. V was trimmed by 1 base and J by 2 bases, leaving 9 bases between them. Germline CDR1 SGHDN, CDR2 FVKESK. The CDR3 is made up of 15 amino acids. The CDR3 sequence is CASSQGVLPGNTIYF. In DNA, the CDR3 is TGTGCCAGCAGCCAAGGGGTTCTACCTGGAAACACCATATATTTT.

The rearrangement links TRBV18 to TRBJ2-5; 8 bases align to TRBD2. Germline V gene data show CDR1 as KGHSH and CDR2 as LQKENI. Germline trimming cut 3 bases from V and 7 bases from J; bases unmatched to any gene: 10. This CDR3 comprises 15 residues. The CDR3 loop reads CASSPPGPRGGTQYF. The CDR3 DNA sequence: TGTGCCAGCTCACCCCCGGGTCCCCGGGGGGGGACCCAGTACTTC.

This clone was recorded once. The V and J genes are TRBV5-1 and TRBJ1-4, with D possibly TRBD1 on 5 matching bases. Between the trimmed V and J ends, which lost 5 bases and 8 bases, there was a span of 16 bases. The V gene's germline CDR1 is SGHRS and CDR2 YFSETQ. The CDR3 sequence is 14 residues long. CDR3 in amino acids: CASSPRGFEEKLFF. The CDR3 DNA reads TGCGCCAGCAGTCCCCGGGGGTTTGAGGAAAAACTGTTTTTT.

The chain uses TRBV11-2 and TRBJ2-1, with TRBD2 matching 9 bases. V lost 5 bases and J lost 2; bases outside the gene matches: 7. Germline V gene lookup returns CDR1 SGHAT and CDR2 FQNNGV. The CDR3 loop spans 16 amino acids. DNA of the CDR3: TGTGCCAGCAGCCCGATTAGCGGGGGTGCCTACAATGAGCAGTTCTTC. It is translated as CASSPISGGAYNEQFF.

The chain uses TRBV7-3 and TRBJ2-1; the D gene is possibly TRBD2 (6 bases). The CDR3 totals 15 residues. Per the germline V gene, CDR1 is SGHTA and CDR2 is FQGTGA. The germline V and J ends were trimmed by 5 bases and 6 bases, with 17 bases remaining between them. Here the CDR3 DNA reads TGTGCCAGCAGCAAGACTAGGGATGGTCCCAATGAGCAGTTCTTC. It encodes CASSKTRDGPNEQFF.

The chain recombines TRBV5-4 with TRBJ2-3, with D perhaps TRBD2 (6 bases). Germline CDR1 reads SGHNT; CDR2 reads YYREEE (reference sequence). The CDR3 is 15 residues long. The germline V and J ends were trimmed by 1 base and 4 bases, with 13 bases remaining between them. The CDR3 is CASSLMTSSADTQYF. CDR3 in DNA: TGTGCCAGCAGCTTGATGACTAGTTCTGCAGATACGCAGTATTTT.

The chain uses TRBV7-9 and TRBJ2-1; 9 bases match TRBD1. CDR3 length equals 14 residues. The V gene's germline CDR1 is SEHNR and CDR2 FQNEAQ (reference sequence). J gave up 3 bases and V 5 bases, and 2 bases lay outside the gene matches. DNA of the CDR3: TGTGCCAGCAGCGACAGGGGGGGCTACAATGAGCAGTTCTTC. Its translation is CASSDRGGYNEQFF.

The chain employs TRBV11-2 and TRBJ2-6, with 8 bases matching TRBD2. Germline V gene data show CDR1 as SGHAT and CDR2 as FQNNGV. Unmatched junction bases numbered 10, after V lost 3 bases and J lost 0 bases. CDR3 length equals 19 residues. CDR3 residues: CASSFSLAGVSSGANVLTF. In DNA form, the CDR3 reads TGTGCCAGCAGCTTTTCTCTAGCGGGCGTCAGCTCTGGGGCCAACGTCCTGACTTTC.

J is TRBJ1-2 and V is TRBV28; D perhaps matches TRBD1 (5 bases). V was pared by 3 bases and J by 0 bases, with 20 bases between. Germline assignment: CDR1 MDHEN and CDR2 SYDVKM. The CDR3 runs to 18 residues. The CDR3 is CASSFAGLKGWANYGYTF. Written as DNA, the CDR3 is TGTGCCAGCAGTTTTGCGGGACTAAAGGGGTGGGCTAACTATGGCTACACCTTC.

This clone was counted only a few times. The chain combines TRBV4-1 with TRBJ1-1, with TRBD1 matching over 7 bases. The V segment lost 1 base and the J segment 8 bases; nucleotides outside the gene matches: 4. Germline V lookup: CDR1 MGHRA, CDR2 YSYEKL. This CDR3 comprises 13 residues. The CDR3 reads CASSQVDRLEAFF. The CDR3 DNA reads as TGCGCCAGCAGCCAAGTGGACAGGTTAGAAGCTTTCTTT.

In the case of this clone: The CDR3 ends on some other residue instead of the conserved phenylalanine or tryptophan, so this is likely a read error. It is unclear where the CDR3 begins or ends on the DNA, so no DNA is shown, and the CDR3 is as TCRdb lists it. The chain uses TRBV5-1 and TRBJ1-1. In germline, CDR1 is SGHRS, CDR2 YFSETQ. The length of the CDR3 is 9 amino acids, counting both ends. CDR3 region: CASSHGRSG.

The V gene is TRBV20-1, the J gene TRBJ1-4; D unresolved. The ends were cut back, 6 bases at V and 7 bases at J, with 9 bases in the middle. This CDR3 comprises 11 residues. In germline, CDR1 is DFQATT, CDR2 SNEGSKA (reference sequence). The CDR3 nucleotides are TGCAGTGCAAATATCCGTGAAAAACTGTTTTTT. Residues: CSANIREKLFF.

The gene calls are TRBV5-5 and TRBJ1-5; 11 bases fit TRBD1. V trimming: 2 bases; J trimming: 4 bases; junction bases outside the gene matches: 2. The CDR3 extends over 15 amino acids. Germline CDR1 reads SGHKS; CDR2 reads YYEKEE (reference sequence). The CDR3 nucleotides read TGTGCCAGCAGCTTCCGGGACAGGGGGAATCAGCCCCAGCATTTT. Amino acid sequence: CASSFRDRGNQPQHF.

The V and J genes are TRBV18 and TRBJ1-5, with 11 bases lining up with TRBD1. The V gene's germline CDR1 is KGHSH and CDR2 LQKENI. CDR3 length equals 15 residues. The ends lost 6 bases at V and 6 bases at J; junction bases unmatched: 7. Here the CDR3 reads CASSSGQGVGQPQHF. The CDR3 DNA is TGTGCCAGCTCCTCGGGACAGGGGGTGGGTCAGCCCCAGCATTTT.

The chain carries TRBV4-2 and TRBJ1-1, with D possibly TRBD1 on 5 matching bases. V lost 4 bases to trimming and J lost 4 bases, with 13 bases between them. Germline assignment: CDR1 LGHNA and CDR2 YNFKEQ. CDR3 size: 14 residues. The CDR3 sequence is CASSRTGTGTEAFF. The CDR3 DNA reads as TGTGCCAGCAGCCGCACCGGGACGGGCACTGAAGCTTTCTTT.